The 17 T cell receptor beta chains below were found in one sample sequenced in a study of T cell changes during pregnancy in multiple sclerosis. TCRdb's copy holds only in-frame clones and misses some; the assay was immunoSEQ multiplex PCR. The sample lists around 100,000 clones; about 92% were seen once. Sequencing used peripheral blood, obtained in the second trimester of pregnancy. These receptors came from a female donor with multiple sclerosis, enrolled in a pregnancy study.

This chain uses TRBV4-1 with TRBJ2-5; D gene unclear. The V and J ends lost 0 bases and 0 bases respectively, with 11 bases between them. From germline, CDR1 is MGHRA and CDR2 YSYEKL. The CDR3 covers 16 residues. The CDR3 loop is CASSQDPPAYQETQYF. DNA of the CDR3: TGCGCCAGCAGCCAAGATCCGCCAGCGTACCAAGAGACCCAGTACTTC.

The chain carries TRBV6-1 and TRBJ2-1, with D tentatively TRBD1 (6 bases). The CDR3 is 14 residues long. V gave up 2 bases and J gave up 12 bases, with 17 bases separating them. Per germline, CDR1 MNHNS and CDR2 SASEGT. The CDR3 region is CASSEPGTTLRQFF. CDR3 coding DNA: TGTGCCAGCAGTGAACCTGGGACAACCTTACGGCAGTTCTTC.

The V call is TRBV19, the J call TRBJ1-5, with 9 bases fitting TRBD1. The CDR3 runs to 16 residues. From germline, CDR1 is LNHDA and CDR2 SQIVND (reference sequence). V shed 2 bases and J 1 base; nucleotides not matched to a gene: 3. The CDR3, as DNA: TGTGCCAGTAGTATATGGGGACAGGGAAGCAATCAGCCCCAGCATTTT. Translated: CASSIWGQGSNQPQHF.

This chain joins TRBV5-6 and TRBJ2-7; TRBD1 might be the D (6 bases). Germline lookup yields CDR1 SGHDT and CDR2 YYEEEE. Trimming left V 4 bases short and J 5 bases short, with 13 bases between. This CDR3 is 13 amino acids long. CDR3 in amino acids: CASSRTGFDEQYF. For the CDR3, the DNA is TGTGCCAGCAGCCGCACAGGGTTTGACGAGCAGTACTTC.

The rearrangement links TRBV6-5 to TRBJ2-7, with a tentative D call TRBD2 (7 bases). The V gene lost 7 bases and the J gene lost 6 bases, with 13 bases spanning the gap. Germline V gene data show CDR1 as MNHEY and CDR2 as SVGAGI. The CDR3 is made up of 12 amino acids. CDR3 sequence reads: CASTRGAGEQYF. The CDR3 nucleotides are TGTGCCAGCACCCGGGGGGCGGGCGAGCAGTACTTC.

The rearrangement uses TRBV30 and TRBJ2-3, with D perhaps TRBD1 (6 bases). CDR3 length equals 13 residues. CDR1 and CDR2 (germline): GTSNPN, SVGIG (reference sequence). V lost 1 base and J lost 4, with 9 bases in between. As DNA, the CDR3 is TGTGCCTGGAGTGCAGGGGAGTCAGATACGCAGTATTTT. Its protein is CAWSAGESDTQYF. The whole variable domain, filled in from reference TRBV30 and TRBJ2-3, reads SQTIHQWPATLVQPVGSPLSLECTVEGTSNPNLYWYRQAAGRGLQLLFYSVGIGQISSEVPQNLSASRPQDRQFILSSKKLLLSDSGFYLCAWSAGESDTQYFGPGTRLTVL.

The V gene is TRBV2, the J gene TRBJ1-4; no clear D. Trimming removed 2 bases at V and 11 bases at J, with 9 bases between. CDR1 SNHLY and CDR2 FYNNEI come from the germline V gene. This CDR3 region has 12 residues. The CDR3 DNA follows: TGTGCCAGCAGTGAATCTGGGAGCAAACTGTTTTTT. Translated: CASSESGSKLFF. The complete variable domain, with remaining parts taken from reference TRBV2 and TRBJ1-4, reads EPEVTQTPSHQVTQMGQEVILRCVPISNHLYFYWYRQILGQKVEFLVSFYNNEISEKSEIFDDQFSVERPDGSNFTLKIRSTKLEDSAMYFCASSESGSKLFFGSGTQLSVL.

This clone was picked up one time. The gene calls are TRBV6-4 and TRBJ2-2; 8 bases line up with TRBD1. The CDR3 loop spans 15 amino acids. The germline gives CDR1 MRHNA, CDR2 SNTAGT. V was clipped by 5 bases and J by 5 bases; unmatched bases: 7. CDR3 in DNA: TGTGCCAGCAGTCGCAGGGGGCTCGGGACCGGGGAGCTGTTTTTT. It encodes CASSRRGLGTGELFF.

The CDR3 DNA reads TGTGCCAGCAGCGTAGGGGGAGGGACAGAGACCCAGTACTTC. It specifies CASSVGGGTETQYF. The chain has TRBV9 and TRBJ2-5; 7 bases map to TRBD2. Trimming took 0 bases from V and 4 from J; bases not matched to a gene: 3. The CDR3 runs to 14 residues. Germline CDR1 SGDLS, CDR2 YYNGEE.

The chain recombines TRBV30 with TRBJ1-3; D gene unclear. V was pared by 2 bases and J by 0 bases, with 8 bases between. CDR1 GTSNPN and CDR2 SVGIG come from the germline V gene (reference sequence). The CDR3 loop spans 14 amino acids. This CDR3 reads CAWSSDISGNTIYF. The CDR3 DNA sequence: TGTGCCTGGAGTTCAGACATCTCTGGAAACACCATATATTTT.

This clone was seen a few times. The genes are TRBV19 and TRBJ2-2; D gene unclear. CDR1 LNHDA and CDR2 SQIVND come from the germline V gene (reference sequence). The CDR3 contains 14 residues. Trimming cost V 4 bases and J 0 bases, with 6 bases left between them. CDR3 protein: CASSRDSNTGELFF. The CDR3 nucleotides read TGTGCCAGTAGTAGAGACTCGAACACCGGGGAGCTGTTTTTT.

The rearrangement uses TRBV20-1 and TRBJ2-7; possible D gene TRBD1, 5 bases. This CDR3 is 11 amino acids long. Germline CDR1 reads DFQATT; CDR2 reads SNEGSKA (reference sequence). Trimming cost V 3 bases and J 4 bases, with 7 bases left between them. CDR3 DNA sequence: TGCAGTGCTAGCTCAGGGTACGAGCAGTACTTC. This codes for CSASSGYEQYF.

The CDR3, as DNA: TGTGCCAGCTCGAGCGAGGGGGATGGCTACACCTTC. It codes for CASSSEGDGYTF. The chain carries TRBV7-9 and TRBJ1-2; weak D call: TRBD1 (6 bases). V lost 8 bases to trimming and J lost 6 bases, with 13 bases between them. Germline CDR1 SEHNR, CDR2 FQNEAQ (reference sequence). The CDR3 contains 12 residues.

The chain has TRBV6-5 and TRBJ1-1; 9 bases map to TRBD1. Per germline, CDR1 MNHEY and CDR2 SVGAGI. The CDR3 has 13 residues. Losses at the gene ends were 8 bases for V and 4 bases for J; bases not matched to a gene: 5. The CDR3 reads CASWDRVGTEAFF. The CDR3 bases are TGTGCCAGCTGGGACAGGGTGGGCACTGAAGCTTTCTTT.

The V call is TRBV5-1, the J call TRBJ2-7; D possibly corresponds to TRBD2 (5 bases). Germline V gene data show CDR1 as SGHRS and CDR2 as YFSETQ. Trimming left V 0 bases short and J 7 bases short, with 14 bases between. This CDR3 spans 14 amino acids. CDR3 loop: CASSLERGTEEQYF. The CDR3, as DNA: TGCGCCAGCAGCTTGGAACGGGGTACGGAAGAGCAGTACTTC. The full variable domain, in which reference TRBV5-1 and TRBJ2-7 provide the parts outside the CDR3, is KAGVTQTPRYLIKTRGQQVTLSCSPISGHRSVSWYQQTPGQGLQFLFEYFSETQRNKGNFPGRFSGRQFSNSRSEMNVSTLELGDSALYLCASSLERGTEEQYFGPGTRLTVT.

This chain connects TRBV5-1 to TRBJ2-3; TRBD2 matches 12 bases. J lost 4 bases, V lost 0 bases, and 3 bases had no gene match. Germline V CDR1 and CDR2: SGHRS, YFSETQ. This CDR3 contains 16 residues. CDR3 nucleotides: TGCGCCAGCAGCTTGGCCCTAGCGGGGGGGCCAGATACGCAGTATTTT. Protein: CASSLALAGGPDTQYF.

CDR3 protein: CAADQREQLSTDTQYF. In DNA, the CDR3 is TGTGCCGCCGACCAGCGGGAGCAACTTAGCACAGATACGCAGTATTTT. This chain links TRBV2 with TRBJ2-3, with TRBD2 matching over 8 bases. CDR1 SNHLY and CDR2 FYNNEI come from the germline V gene. After removal of 11 bases from V and 0 bases from J, the junction contained 13 bases not matched to a gene. The CDR3 is 16 amino acids.